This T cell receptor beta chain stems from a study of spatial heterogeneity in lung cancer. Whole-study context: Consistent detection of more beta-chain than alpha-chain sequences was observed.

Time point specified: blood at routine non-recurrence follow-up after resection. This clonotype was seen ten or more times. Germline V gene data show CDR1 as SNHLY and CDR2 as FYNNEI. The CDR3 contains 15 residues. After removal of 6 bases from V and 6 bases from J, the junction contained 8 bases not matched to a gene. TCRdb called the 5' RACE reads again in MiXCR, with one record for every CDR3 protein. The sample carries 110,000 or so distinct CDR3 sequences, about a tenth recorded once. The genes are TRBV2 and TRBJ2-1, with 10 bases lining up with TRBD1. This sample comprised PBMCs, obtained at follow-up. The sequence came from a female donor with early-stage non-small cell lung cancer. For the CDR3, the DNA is TGTGCCAGCAGGGAGACAGGGGGCGAAGCCAATGAGCAGTTCTTC. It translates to CASRETGGEANEQFF.